These 22 T cell receptor beta chains share one sample of origin, sequenced in a study of OX40 agonist ivuxolimab in advanced cancers. Using immunoSEQ multiplex PCR, the repertoire was profiled, and TCRdb retains in-frame clones only, with some absent. Of over 25,000 clones listed, approximately 81% were seen once; the top ten hold 32%. The starting material was CD4+ or CD8+ T cells sorted from blood, obtained in a trial of the OX40 agonist ivuxolimab. Receptor source: an adult with an advanced solid tumor such as melanoma, head and neck, liver or kidney cancer.

The chain joins TRBV4-1 to TRBJ2-3; D gene unclear. V lost 5 bases, J lost 3 bases, and 12 bases lay in between. This CDR3 comprises 14 residues. CDR1 is MGHRA and CDR2 is YSYEKL in the germline V gene. CDR3 sequence reads: CASSESRYTDTQYF. The CDR3 DNA reads TGCGCCAGCAGCGAGTCCCGATATACAGATACGCAGTATTTT.

This clone was seen once. The chain joins TRBV10-3 to TRBJ2-7; a possible D gene is TRBD1 (6 bases). Per the germline V gene, CDR1 is ENHRY and CDR2 is SYGVKD. CDR3 length: 15 amino acids. The V gene lost 1 base and the J gene lost 0 bases, with 10 bases spanning the gap. The CDR3 region has the DNA TGTGCCATCAGTGAGTTGTGGGGGCTCTCCTACGAGCAGTACTTC. It translates to CAISELWGLSYEQYF.

The J gene is TRBJ2-5, the V gene TRBV7-3, with TRBD2 identical over 9 bases. V was clipped by 5 bases and J by 5 bases; unmatched bases: 12. Germline lookup yields CDR1 SGHTA and CDR2 FQGTGA. The CDR3 extends over 16 amino acids. The CDR3 sequence: CASSPEGSGGLETQYF. The CDR3 nucleotides read TGTGCCAGCAGCCCCGAGGGTAGCGGGGGCCTGGAGACCCAGTACTTC.

This sequence joins TRBV27 and TRBJ1-5; possibly TRBD1 for D (6 bases). V was pared by 0 bases and J by 5 bases, with 17 bases between. This CDR3 spans 17 amino acids. In germline, CDR1 is MNHEY, CDR2 SMNVEV (reference sequence). The CDR3: CASSLSFGGPVHQPQHF. CDR3 in DNA: TGTGCCAGCAGTTTATCGTTCGGGGGGCCGGTCCATCAGCCCCAGCATTTT.

The DNA of the CDR3 is TGTGCCAATTTAGCGGGAGATGGAGAGCAGTACTTC. Translating gives CANLAGDGEQYF. The chain employs TRBV10-3 and TRBJ2-5, with 9 bases that match TRBD2. This CDR3 contains 12 residues. Losses at the gene ends were 10 bases for V and 11 bases for J; bases not matched to a gene: 11. Germline CDR1 is ENHRY and CDR2 is SYGVKD.

The rearrangement links TRBV5-1 to TRBJ2-5, with 12 bases lining up with TRBD1. The CDR3 loop spans 16 amino acids. The junction had 5 bases not matched to a gene; V was cut back by 0 bases and J by 5 bases. Looked up from germline, CDR1 is SGHRS and CDR2 is YFSETQ. The CDR3 loop reads CASSLGGQGARETQYF. DNA of the CDR3: TGCGCCAGCAGCTTGGGGGGACAGGGGGCGCGTGAGACCCAGTACTTC.

V is TRBV5-1 and J is TRBJ2-2; unclear D gene. This CDR3 comprises 18 residues. V lost 0 bases to trimming and J lost 2 bases, with 17 bases between them. The V gene's germline CDR1 is SGHRS and CDR2 YFSETQ. The CDR3 here is CASSLERAPEQNTGELFF. CDR3 DNA sequence: TGCGCCAGCAGCTTGGAAAGAGCGCCGGAGCAAAACACCGGGGAGCTGTTTTTT.

The chain is built from TRBV29-1 and TRBJ1-2; no clear D. Trimming stripped 1 base from V and 1 base from J, with 7 bases between. This CDR3 comprises 13 residues. CDR1 is SQVTM and CDR2 is ANQGSEA in the germline V gene. Here the CDR3 DNA reads TGCAGCGTTGAAGCAGGCGATAACTATGGCTACACCTTC. The encoded protein is CSVEAGDNYGYTF. Drawing the rest from reference TRBV29-1 and TRBJ1-2, the complete variable domain is SAVISQKPSRDICQRGTSLTIQCQVDSQVTMMFWYRQQPGQSLTLIATANQGSEATYESGFVIDKFPISRPNLTFSTLTVSNMSPEDSSIYLCSVEAGDNYGYTFGSGTRLTVV.

The rearrangement uses TRBV21-1 and TRBJ2-7; the table's D call, TRBD1, was not checked against the DNA. TRBV21-1 is tagged as a pseudogene. The CDR3 covers 15 residues. The CDR3 reads CASSEDRDSSYEQYF. CDR3 nucleotide sequence: TGTGCCAGCAGCGAAGACCGGGACAGCTCCTACGAGCAGTACTTC.

The CDR3 region is CASSSRDRVSYTF. The CDR3 bases are TGTGCCAGCAGCTCCCGGGACAGGGTCAGCTACACCTTC. The chain couples TRBV9 to TRBJ1-2; 9 bases match TRBD1. In germline, CDR1 is SGDLS, CDR2 YYNGEE. The CDR3 runs 13 residues. V lost 4 bases, J lost 9 bases, and 7 bases stayed unmatched.

The chain has TRBV4-1 and TRBJ2-7; maybe TRBD1 (6 bases). Looked up from germline, CDR1 is MGHRA and CDR2 is YSYEKL. V was pared by 1 base and J by 4 bases, with 14 bases between. The CDR3 sequence is 15 residues long. Written as DNA, the CDR3 is TGCGCCAGCAGCCAAGGGGCAGGGGAATTTTACGAGCAGTACTTC. It translates to CASSQGAGEFYEQYF.

The J gene is TRBJ2-7, the V gene TRBV7-8, with unresolved D. V gave up 5 bases and J gave up 0 bases, with 17 bases separating them. The CDR3 covers 16 residues. Germline assignment: CDR1 SGHVS and CDR2 FQNEAQ. CDR3 sequence reads: CASSPPSAQPSYEQYF. CDR3 coding DNA: TGTGCCAGCAGCCCACCCAGTGCGCAGCCCTCCTACGAGCAGTACTTC.

This clone was seen a few times. This chain links TRBV5-1 with TRBJ2-2, with D possibly TRBD2 on 5 matching bases. CDR1 SGHRS and CDR2 YFSETQ come from the germline V gene. The CDR3 spans 16 residues. The V gene lost 3 bases and the J gene lost 4 bases, with 16 bases spanning the gap. CDR3 region: CASSWETEIPTGELFF. The CDR3 DNA reads as TGCGCCAGCAGCTGGGAGACGGAAATCCCCACCGGGGAGCTGTTTTTT.

Comment on this clone: At one end the junction does not follow the germline gene, possibly because of a read error. This rearrangement joins TRBV6-6 to TRBJ2-2, with 8 nucleotides matching TRBD1. The CDR3 totals 16 residues. Germline loops: CDR1 MNHNY, CDR2 SVGAGI (reference sequence). CDR3 DNA: TGTGCCAGCAGTTACAGAGGGGACAGGAACTCCGGGGAGCTGTTTTTT. Encoded protein: CASSYRGDRNSGELFF.

DNA of the CDR3: TGCGCCAGCAGCTACAGATACTCGGGGTACGAGCAGTACTTC. The encoded protein is CASSYRYSGYEQYF. V is TRBV5-1 and J is TRBJ2-7; D is possibly TRBD2 (5 bases). Germline CDR1 reads SGHRS; CDR2 reads YFSETQ. V lost 3 bases and J lost 4, with 14 bases in between. The CDR3 runs to 14 residues.

This chain connects TRBV4-1 to TRBJ1-3, with D maybe TRBD1 (5 bases). The CDR3 is 15 amino acids. Germline-derived CDR1 and CDR2 are MGHRA and YSYEKL. The germline V and J ends were trimmed by 7 bases and 0 bases, with 13 bases remaining between them. CDR3 sequence: CASTPVGASGNTIYF. The CDR3 bases are TGCGCCAGCACCCCGGTAGGGGCCTCTGGAAACACCATATATTTT.

The chain uses TRBV19 and TRBJ1-1; perhaps TRBD1 as D (5 bases). CDR1 and CDR2 from the germline V gene are LNHDA and SQIVND (reference sequence). V was shortened by 2 bases and J by 7 bases, with 11 bases between the two germline ends. This CDR3 has 13 residues. The CDR3 DNA reads TGTGCCAGTAGTATACTCCGACAGAATGAAGCTTTCTTT. The encoded protein is CASSILRQNEAFF.

CDR3 residues: CASSIASGAPYEQYF. In DNA form, the CDR3 reads TGCGCCAGCAGCATTGCTAGCGGGGCCCCCTACGAGCAGTACTTC. J is TRBJ2-7 and V is TRBV5-1; TRBD2 matches 9 bases. V dropped 4 bases and J dropped 2; count of bases not matched to a gene: 7. CDR1 is SGHRS, CDR2 YFSETQ, per germline. CDR3 length: 15 amino acids.

This clone came up a few times. The chain recombines TRBV13 with TRBJ2-2; the D is unclear. The germline V gene has CDR1 PRHDT and CDR2 FYEKMQ (reference sequence). The CDR3 contains 14 residues. V lost 4 bases and J 4 bases, leaving 10 bases between the germline ends. The DNA of the CDR3 is TGTGCCAGCAGCTCTACAGTCTCCACCGGGGAGCTGTTTTTT. As protein: CASSSTVSTGELFF.

The chain combines TRBV6-5 with TRBJ2-5; no clear D. The CDR3 totals 15 residues. Germline V lookup: CDR1 MNHEY, CDR2 SVGAGI. Between the trimmed V and J ends, which lost 6 bases and 3 bases, there was a span of 17 bases. CDR3 sequence: CASRSPNSLKETQYF. The DNA of the CDR3 is TGTGCCAGCAGATCCCCCAATTCACTTAAAGAGACCCAGTACTTC.

This clone appeared a single time. The chain has TRBV27 and TRBJ2-3; perhaps TRBD1 as D (6 bases). This CDR3 is built from 14 residues. Germline lookup yields CDR1 MNHEY and CDR2 SMNVEV (reference sequence). The V gene lost 2 bases and the J gene lost 3 bases, with 9 bases spanning the gap. In DNA, the CDR3 is TGTGCCAGCAGTTTAGTCAGGGGAACAGATACGCAGTATTTT. Residues: CASSLVRGTDTQYF.

This rearrangement joins TRBV28 to TRBJ2-5, with a tentative D call TRBD2 (6 bases). Germline CDR1 reads MDHEN; CDR2 reads SYDVKM. The CDR3 is 14 amino acids. Deletions cut 3 bases from V and 4 bases from J, with 12 bases between. DNA for the CDR3: TGTGCCAGCAGTTTTTTGCGGGAAGGAGAGACCCAGTACTTC. Translated, it gives CASSFLREGETQYF.